These 8 T cell receptor beta chains were sequenced from one sample in a study of response to subunit inactivated influenza vaccine. TCRdb passed the RT-PCR reads through MiXCR, listing each CDR3 protein once. The sample includes a few hundred thousand distinct CDR3 sequences, roughly 7.6% of them seen just once. The specimen was PBMCs from blood, collected around 2 years after vaccination. These receptors all stem from a man in his fifties or sixties who received an inactivated influenza vaccine.

This clonotype was counted a few times. The chain carries TRBV14 and TRBJ2-3, with a weak D call TRBD2 (5 bases). CDR3 length: 18 amino acids. Trimming stripped 0 bases from V and 3 bases from J, with 19 bases between. The germline V gene has CDR1 SGHDN and CDR2 FVKESK. Here the CDR3 reads CASSQEARSGFGTDTQYF. CDR3 nucleotides: TGTGCCAGCAGCCAAGAGGCCCGGTCGGGGTTTGGAACAGATACGCAGTATTTT. Together with reference TRBV14 and TRBJ2-3, the CDR3 gives the full variable domain: EAGVTQFPSHSVIEKGQTVTLRCDPISGHDNLYWYRRVMGKEIKFLLHFVKESKQDESGMPNNRFLAERTGGTYSTLKVQPAELEDSGVYFCASSQEARSGFGTDTQYFGPGTRLTVL.

This clonotype was detected a few times. The chain carries TRBV5-6 and TRBJ2-1; 11 bases align to TRBD2. CDR3 length: 16 residues. Germline CDR1 reads SGHDT; CDR2 reads YYEEEE. V shed 0 bases, J shed 7 bases, and the junction held 6 bases outside the gene matches. CDR3 DNA sequence: TGTGCCAGCAGCTTGGTTACTAGCGGGAGTGAGAATGAGCAGTTCTTC. Amino acids: CASSLVTSGSENEQFF.

This clonotype has just a few counts. The chain links TRBV7-2 to TRBJ2-3, with D perhaps matching TRBD1 (6 bases). The CDR3 has 15 amino acids. Germline CDR1 is SGHTA and CDR2 is FQGNSA. V gave up 5 bases and J gave up 1 base, with 13 bases separating them. The CDR3 DNA reads TGTGCCAGCAGCGAGACAGGACACCGCACAGATACGCAGTATTTT. Translated: CASSETGHRTDTQYF. Based on the CDR3 plus reference TRBV7-2 and TRBJ2-3, the full variable domain is GAGVSQSPSNKVTEKGKDVELRCDPISGHTALYWYRQSLGQGLEFLIYFQGNSAPDKSGLPSDRFSAERTGGSVSTLTIQRTQQEDSAVYLCASSETGHRTDTQYFGPGTRLTVL.

This clonotype was seen a few times. The chain couples TRBV5-6 to TRBJ2-1; D gene uncertain. The CDR3 runs 15 residues. Germline V gene data show CDR1 as SGHDT and CDR2 as YYEEEE. Deletions cut 4 bases from V and 5 bases from J, with 16 bases between. CDR3: CASSQDPGSHNEQFF. In nucleotides, the CDR3 is TGTGCCAGCAGCCAAGATCCCGGGTCCCACAATGAGCAGTTCTTC.

The gene calls are TRBV20-1 and TRBJ1-2, with a tentative D call TRBD1 (5 bases). V was shortened by 0 bases and J by 4 bases, with 12 bases between the two germline ends. Per the germline V gene, CDR1 is DFQATT and CDR2 is SNEGSKA (reference sequence). There are 14 residues in the CDR3. The CDR3 DNA reads TGCAGTGCTAGAGATGGCGCAGGGAGCTATGGCTACACCTTC. It specifies CSARDGAGSYGYTF.

This clonotype has only a few counts. V usage is TRBV12-3 or TRBV12-4 and J usage is TRBJ2-3; D not certain. CDR3 length equals 14 residues. Trimming took off 6 bases at V and 4 bases at J, with 14 bases between the two ends. The CDR3 DNA follows: TGTGCCAGCAGCCAATCAAGCCTGGCAGATACGCAGTATTTT. Amino acids: CASSQSSLADTQYF.

This clonotype was seen a handful of times. V and J are TRBV5-5 and TRBJ2-7; D is uncertain. The V gene's germline CDR1 is SGHKS and CDR2 YYEKEE (reference sequence). The V gene lost 4 bases and the J gene lost 4 bases, with 12 bases spanning the gap. The CDR3 runs to 13 residues. The CDR3 nucleotides read TGTGCCAGCAGCCGTCTCTCCGGGTACGAGCAGTACTTC. Translating gives CASSRLSGYEQYF.

This clonotype occurred many times. The CDR3 DNA is TGTGCCAGCAGCTTAATGGGCAGGGTGAATTCACCCCTCCACTTT. Its translation: CASSLMGRVNSPLHF. The chain couples TRBV7-2 to TRBJ1-6, with a possible D match to TRBD1 (5 bases). CDR1 and CDR2 from the germline V gene are SGHTA and FQGNSA. V was cut by 2 bases and J by 7 bases, with 12 bases left in between. This CDR3 region has 15 residues.